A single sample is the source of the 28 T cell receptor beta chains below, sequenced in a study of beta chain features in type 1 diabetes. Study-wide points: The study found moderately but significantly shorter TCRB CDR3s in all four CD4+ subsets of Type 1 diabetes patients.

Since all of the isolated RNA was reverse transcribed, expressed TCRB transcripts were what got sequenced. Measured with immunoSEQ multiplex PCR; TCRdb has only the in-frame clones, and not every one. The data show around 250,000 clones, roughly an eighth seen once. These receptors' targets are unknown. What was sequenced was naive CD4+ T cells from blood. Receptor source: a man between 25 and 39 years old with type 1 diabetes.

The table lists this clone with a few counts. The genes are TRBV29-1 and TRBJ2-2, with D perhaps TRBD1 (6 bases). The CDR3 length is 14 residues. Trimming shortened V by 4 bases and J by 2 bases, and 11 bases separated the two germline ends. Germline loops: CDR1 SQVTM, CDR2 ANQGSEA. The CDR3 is CSVVGQINTGELFF. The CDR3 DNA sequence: TGCAGCGTTGTTGGACAGATAAACACCGGGGAGCTGTTTTTT.

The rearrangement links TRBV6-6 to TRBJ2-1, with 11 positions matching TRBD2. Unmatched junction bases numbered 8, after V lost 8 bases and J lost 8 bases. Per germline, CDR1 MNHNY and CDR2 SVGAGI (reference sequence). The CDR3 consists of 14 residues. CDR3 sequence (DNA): TGTGCCAGCGAGCTTAGCGGGAGGGGGCATGAGCAGTTCTTC. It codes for CASELSGRGHEQFF.

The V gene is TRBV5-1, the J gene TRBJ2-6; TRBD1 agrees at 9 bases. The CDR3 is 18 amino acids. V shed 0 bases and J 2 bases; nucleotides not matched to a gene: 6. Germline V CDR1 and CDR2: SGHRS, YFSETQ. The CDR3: CASSLASGQGTGANVLTF. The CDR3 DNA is TGCGCCAGCAGCTTGGCCTCGGGACAGGGTACTGGGGCCAACGTCCTGACTTTC.

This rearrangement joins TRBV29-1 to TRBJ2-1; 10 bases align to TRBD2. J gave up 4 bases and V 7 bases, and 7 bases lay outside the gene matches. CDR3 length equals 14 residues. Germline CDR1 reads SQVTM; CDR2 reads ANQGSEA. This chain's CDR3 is CSAQGLASYNEQFF. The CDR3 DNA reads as TGCAGCGCGCAGGGACTAGCGAGTTACAATGAGCAGTTCTTC.

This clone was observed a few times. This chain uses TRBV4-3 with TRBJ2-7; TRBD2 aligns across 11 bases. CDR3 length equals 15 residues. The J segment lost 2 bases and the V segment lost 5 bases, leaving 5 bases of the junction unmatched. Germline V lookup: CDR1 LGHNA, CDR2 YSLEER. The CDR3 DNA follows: TGCGCCAGCAGCTCTCGACTAGCGGGAACCTACGAGCAGTACTTC. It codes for CASSSRLAGTYEQYF.

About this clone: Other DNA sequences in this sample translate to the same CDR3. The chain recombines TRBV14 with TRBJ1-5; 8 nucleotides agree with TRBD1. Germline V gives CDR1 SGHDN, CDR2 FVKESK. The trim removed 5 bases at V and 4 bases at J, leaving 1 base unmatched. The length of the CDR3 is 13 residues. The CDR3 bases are TGTGCCAGCAGCAGGACAGGGAATCAGCCCCAGCATTTT. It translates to CASSRTGNQPQHF.

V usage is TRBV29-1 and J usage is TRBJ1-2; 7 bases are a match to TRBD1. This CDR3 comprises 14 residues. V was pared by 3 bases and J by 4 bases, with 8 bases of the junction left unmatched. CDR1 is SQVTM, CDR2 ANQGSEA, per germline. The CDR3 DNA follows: TGCAGCGTTGATACCGGGACAGAGGTCTATGGCTACACCTTC. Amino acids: CSVDTGTEVYGYTF. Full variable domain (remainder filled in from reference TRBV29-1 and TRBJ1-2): SAVISQKPSRDICQRGTSLTIQCQVDSQVTMMFWYRQQPGQSLTLIATANQGSEATYESGFVIDKFPISRPNLTFSTLTVSNMSPEDSSIYLCSVDTGTEVYGYTFGSGTRLTVV.

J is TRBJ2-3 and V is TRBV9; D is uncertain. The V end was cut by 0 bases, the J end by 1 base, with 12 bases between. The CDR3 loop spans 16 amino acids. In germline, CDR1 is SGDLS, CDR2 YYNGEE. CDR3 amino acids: CASSVGVVRGTDTQYF. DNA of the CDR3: TGTGCCAGCAGCGTAGGAGTGGTACGTGGCACAGATACGCAGTATTTT.

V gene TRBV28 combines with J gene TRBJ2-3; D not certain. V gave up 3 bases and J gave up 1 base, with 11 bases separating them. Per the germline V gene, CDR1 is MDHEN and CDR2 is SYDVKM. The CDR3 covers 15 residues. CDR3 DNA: TGTGCCAGCAGTTTCAAACTACAAGGCACAGATACGCAGTATTTT. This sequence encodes CASSFKLQGTDTQYF.

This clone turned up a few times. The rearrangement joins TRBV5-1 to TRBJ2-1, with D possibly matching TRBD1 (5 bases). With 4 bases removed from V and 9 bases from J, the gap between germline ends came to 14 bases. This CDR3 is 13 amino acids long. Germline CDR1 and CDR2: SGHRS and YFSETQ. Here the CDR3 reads CASSPLSGAEQFF. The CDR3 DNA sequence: TGCGCCAGCAGCCCGCTCAGTGGGGCTGAGCAGTTCTTC.

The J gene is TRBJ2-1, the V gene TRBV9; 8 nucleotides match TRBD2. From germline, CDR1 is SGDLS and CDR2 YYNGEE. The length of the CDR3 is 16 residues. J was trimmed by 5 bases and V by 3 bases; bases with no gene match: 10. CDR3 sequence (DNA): TGTGCCAGCAGCGCCGGGGGAACTAGCGGCAACAATGAGCAGTTCTTC. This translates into CASSAGGTSGNNEQFF.

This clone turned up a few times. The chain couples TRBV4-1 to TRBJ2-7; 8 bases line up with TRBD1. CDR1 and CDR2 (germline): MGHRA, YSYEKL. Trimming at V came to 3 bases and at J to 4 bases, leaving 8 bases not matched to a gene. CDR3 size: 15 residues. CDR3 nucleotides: TGCGCCAGCAGCCAGACCGGGACAGGACTTTACGAGCAGTACTTC. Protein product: CASSQTGTGLYEQYF.

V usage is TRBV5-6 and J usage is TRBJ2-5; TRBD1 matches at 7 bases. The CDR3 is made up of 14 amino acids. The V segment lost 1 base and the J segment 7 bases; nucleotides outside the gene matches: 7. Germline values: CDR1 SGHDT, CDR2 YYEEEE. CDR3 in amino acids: CASSLTRGPGTQYF. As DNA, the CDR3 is TGTGCCAGCAGCTTGACGAGGGGGCCCGGGACCCAGTACTTC.

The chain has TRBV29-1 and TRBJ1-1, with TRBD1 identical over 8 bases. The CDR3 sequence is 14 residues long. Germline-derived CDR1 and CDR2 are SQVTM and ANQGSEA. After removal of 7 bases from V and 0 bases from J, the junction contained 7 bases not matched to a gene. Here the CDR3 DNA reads TGCAGCGCCAACCGGGACAGGATGAACACTGAAGCTTTCTTT. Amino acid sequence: CSANRDRMNTEAFF.

The CDR3 bases are TGTGCCAGCAGTCCGTGGACAGGGGAGAACGAGCAGTACTTC. As protein: CASSPWTGENEQYF. This chain uses TRBV28 with TRBJ2-7; 9 bases match TRBD1. Looked up from germline, CDR1 is MDHEN and CDR2 is SYDVKM. Germline trimming cut 5 bases from V and 5 bases from J; bases unmatched to any gene: 7. The CDR3 covers 14 residues.

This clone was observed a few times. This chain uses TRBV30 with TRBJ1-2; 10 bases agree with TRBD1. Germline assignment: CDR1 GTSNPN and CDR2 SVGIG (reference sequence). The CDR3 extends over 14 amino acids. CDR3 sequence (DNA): TGTGTCCTAAGTAAGGGACAGGGGAACTATGGCTACACCTTC. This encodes CVLSKGQGNYGYTF.

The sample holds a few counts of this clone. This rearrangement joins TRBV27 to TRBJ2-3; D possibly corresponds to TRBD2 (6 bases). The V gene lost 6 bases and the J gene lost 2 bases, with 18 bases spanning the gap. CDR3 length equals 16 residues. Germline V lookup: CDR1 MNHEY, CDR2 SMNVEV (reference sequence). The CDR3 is CASSPDGGLSTDTQYF. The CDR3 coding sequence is TGTGCCAGCAGCCCGGATGGGGGACTTTCCACAGATACGCAGTATTTT.

CDR3 sequence: CASSFMGLAGGTGELFF. CDR3 in DNA: TGTGCCAGCAGTTTTATGGGGCTAGCGGGAGGCACCGGGGAGCTGTTTTTT. The chain carries TRBV28 and TRBJ2-2; 11 nucleotides match TRBD2. CDR1 is MDHEN, CDR2 SYDVKM, per germline. CDR3 length: 17 residues. With V trimmed by 3 bases and J by 4 bases, 7 bases remained unmatched.

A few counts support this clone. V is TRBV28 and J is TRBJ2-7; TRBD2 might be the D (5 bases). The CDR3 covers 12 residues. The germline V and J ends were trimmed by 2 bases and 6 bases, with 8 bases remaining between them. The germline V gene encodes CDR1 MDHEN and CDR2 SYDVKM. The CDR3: CASSLEAAEQYF. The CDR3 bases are TGTGCCAGCAGTTTAGAAGCGGCCGAGCAGTACTTC. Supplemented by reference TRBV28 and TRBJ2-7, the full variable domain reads DVKVTQSSRYLVKRTGEKVFLECVQDMDHENMFWYRQDPGLGLRLIYFSYDVKMKEKGDIPEGYSVSREKKERFSLILESASTNQTSMYLCASSLEAAEQYFGPGTRLTVT.

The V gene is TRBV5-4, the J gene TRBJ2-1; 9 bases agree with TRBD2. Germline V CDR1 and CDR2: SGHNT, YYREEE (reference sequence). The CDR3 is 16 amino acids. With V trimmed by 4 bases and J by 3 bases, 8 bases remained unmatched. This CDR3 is CASSAIAGAVYNEQFF. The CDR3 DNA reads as TGTGCCAGCAGCGCAATAGCGGGAGCGGTCTACAATGAGCAGTTCTTC.

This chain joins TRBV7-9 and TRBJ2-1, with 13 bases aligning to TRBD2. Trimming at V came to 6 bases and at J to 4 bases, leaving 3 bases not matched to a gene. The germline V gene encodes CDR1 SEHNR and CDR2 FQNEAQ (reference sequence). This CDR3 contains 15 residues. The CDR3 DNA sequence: TGTGCCAGCAGTTGGACTAGCGGGAGTTACAATGAGCAGTTCTTC. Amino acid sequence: CASSWTSGSYNEQFF.

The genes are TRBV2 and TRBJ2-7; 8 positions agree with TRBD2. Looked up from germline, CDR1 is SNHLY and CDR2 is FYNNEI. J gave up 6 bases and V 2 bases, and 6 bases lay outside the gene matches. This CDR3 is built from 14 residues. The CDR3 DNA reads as TGTGCCAGCAGTGAAACCGGGAGGGGGGTCGAGCAGTACTTC. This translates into CASSETGRGVEQYF.

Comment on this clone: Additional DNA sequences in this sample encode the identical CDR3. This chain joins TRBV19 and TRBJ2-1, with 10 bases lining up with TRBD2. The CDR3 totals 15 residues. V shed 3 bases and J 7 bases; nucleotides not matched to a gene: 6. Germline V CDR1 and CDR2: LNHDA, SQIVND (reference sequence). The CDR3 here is CASSIASGSLNEQFF. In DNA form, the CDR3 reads TGTGCCAGTAGTATTGCTAGCGGGAGTTTAAATGAGCAGTTCTTC.

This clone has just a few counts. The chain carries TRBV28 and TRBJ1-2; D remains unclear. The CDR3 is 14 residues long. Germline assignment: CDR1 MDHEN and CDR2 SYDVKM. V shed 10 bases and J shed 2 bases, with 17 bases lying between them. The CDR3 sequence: CATPGNGGNYGYTF. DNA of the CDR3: TGTGCCACCCCAGGCAATGGAGGAAACTATGGCTACACCTTC.

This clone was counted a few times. The CDR3 loop is CASSVGQVNYGYTF. The DNA for the CDR3 is TGTGCCAGCAGCGTAGGACAGGTTAACTATGGCTACACCTTC. This chain links TRBV9 with TRBJ1-2, with D maybe TRBD1 (6 bases). The length of the CDR3 is 14 residues. V gave up 0 bases and J gave up 1 base, with 7 bases separating them. Germline V lookup: CDR1 SGDLS, CDR2 YYNGEE.

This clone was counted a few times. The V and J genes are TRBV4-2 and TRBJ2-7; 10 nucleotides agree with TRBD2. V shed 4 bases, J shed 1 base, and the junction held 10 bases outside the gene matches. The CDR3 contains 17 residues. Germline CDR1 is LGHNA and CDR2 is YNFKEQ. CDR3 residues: CASSRGASGGVSYEQYF. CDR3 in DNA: TGTGCCAGCAGCCGTGGGGCTAGCGGGGGAGTTTCCTACGAGCAGTACTTC.

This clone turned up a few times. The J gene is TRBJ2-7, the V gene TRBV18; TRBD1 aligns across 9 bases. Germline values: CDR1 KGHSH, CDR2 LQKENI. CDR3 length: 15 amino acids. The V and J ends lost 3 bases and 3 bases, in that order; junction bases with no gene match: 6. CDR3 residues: CASSPLGTGIYEQYF. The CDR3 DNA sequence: TGTGCCAGCTCACCTTTGGGGACAGGGATCTACGAGCAGTACTTC.

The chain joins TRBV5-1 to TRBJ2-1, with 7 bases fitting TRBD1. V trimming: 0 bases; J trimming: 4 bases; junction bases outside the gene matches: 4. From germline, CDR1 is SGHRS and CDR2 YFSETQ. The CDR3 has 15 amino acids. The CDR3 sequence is CASSLGDSVYNEQFF. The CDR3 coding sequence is TGCGCCAGCAGCTTGGGGGACAGTGTTTACAATGAGCAGTTCTTC. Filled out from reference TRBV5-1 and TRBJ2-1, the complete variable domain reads KAGVTQTPRYLIKTRGQQVTLSCSPISGHRSVSWYQQTPGQGLQFLFEYFSETQRNKGNFPGRFSGRQFSNSRSEMNVSTLELGDSALYLCASSLGDSVYNEQFFGPGTRLTVL.